The subject of this entry is one TCR beta chain. This clonotype has ten or more counts. What antigen it recognizes has not been identified. No clone much larger than this one lies a single base away; base qualities are absent. The TCR beta CDR3 regions were amplified from RNA transcripts. The TCR CDR3 was subjected to a first round of RT-PCR using the HTBI primer set and the Qiagen OneStep RT-PCR kit. The libraries were constructed in a second round of multiplex PCR and then size-selected and purified. The libraries were sequenced on an Illumina HiSeq2000 using paired-end 100 bp reads. In the original analysis: SOAPnuke was used to process the raw data, with reads discarded if the reads contained adapters or uncalled bases, had a mean Phred below 15, or lacked an exact constant-primer or identifier match. High-quality paired reads were merged with COPE v1.2.5, and unique nucleotide sequences were defined as clonotypes. MiTCR v1.1 was used to align clonotypes to the IMGT TRBV, TRBD and TRBJ reference segments. The analysis included only V-J combinations with a frequency above 0.0001, which together covered 98% to 99.2% of the repertoires. A TCS score was defined as the ratio of F50 (clonal expansion) to E x V (chaos), with BLOSUM62-based TCRdist applied between CDR3 peptides within each V-J. Welch's t-statistics and random forest reduced 500 to 550 V-J features to 10 to 15, which were used in a naive Bayes classifier (R e1071). The raw public data were reprocessed by TCRdb itself: fastp quality trimming at Q25, MiXCR clonotype calling, in-frame beta chains only. Each CDR3 protein appears once, grouped with its most common genes and DNA. In this record, the V and J calls reflect TCRdb's handling and not the investigators' own analysis. Present in this sample are about 400,000 distinct CDR3 sequences, 15% to 17% of which were seen just once. The ten largest account for 28% of the sample.

Here V drops 3 bases and J drops 1 base, and the junction holds 4 bases not matched to any gene. The CDR3 goes from the cysteine to the phenylalanine over 15 residues. Only the CDR3 DNA stays, 45 bases, in frame from base 1. CDR1 MNHNS and CDR2 SASEGT were looked up in the germline V gene. This sample was included in a study of T cells in Graves' hyperthyroidism and ophthalmopathy (dated by TCRdb to about 2019). A note on the overall study: Peripheral blood was collected at initial diagnosis, before any treatment. Thyroid tissue and blood T-cell repertoires from several Graves' hyperthyroidism patients were also compared in the study. Following sampling, methimazole starting at 30 mg daily was given to hyperthyroidism patients, and high-dose intravenous methylprednisolone was given to ophthalmopathy patients. The paper describes TCR Vbeta CDR3 sequencing of around 140 peripheral blood samples, made up of about 40 ophthalmopathy patients, roughly 75 hyperthyroidism patients and approximately 17 progressor patients. A discovery cohort of roughly 100 patients, fewer than 50 with Graves' ophthalmopathy and 55 to 60 with stable Graves' hyperthyroidism, was used to find distinguishing TCR V-J signatures. The approximately 100 discovery patients were divided at random into training and test sets in a 7:3 ratio. Whether ophthalmopathy could be predicted prospectively was tested in an independent validation cohort made up of roughly 19 hyperthyroidism patients plus 17 patients who later progressed to ophthalmopathy.

Hyperthyroidism patients were newly diagnosed, had a disease duration of under 2 months, and were aged 18 to 65 years. The study excluded patients with uncontrolled infections, other autoimmune diseases, pregnancy or lactation. Diagnoses relied on clinical symptoms, serum thyroxine and TRAb, thyroid ultrasound and orbital computed tomography. Blood from progressor patients was collected at the time of first diagnosis with hyperthyroidism, before any ophthalmopathy symptoms had appeared. Ficoll-Paque density gradient centrifugation was used to isolate PBMCs from 8.5 to 10 ml of fresh peripheral blood. Patients classed as progressors first received a Graves' hyperthyroidism diagnosis and then went on to develop ophthalmopathy during follow-up. Total RNA was extracted using Trizol reagent, and RNA quality was assessed on an Agilent 2100 Bioanalyzer. The paper as a whole reports these results and caveats: Sample size was not statistically predetermined, and investigators were not blinded to group allocation. In validation, the model predicted progression to ophthalmopathy with 65% to 71% sensitivity and roughly 72% specificity, a median of approximately 6.5 months before onset. Blood samples also contained most of the expanded thyroid clonotypes (frequency above 0.001), which suggests that blood repertoires may reflect thyroid immune responses. A 13 V-J signature model separated ophthalmopathy from stable hyperthyroidism, with nearly 90% sensitivity and 81.08% specificity in cross-validation and 80%/75% in testing.

Recombination joined TRBV6-1 with TRBJ2-7, and 9 bases in between align with TRBD1. The sequencing input was blood. The receptor comes from a woman under 30 with Graves' hyperthyroidism that later progressed to Graves' ophthalmopathy. The CDR3 in this case is CASSEVQGASYEQYF. The sequenced DNA is TGTGCCAGCAGTGAGGTACAGGGGGCTTCCTACGAGCAGTACTTC.